This TCR beta chain appears in the sequencing data of a study of T-cell memory formation after mild COVID-19. The overall study: Clusters were largely donor specific.

This clonotype has a handful of counts. The antigen is undetermined. The study's findings and limits: Pre-infection memory showed some responding clones, and this suggested that cross-reactive memory joined. The second-wave clones peaking on day 37 were not confirmed as SARS-CoV-2-specific.

Via MiXCR, TCRdb re-called the 5' RACE reads, giving one row per CDR3 protein. The table records more than 300,000 distinct CDR3 sequences, roughly an eighth of them present only once. Germline values: CDR1 SGHKS, CDR2 YYEKEE (reference sequence). Trimming took 1 base from V and 4 from J, leaving 9 bases between them. CDR3 size: 14 residues. The rearrangement uses TRBV5-5 and TRBJ2-1; D remains unclear. The origin of this receptor is a man between 18 and 29 years old who had mild COVID-19 (a few samples of this study predate the infection). Cell type and time point are not known. The sequencing sample was made of PBMCs or a T cell subset sorted from them (not recorded which). The CDR3 bases are TGTGCCAGCAGCTTGTCGCCCGGTTACAATGAGCAGTTCTTC. Translated, it gives CASSLSPGYNEQFF.